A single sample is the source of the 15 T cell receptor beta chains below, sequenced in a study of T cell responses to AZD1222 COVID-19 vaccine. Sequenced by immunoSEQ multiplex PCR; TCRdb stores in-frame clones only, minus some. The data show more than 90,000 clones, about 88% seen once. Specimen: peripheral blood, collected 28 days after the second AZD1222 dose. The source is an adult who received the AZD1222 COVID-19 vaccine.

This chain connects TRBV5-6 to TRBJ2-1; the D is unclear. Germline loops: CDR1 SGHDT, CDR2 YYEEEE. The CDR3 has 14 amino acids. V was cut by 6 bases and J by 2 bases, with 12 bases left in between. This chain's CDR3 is CASTPLGPYNEQFF. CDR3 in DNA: TGTGCCAGCACCCCTTTGGGCCCCTACAATGAGCAGTTCTTC.

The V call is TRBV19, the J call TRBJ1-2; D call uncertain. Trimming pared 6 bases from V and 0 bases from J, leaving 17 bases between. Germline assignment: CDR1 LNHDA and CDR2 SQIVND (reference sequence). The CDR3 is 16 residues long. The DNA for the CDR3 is TGTGCCAGTAGCGATCCGGGCCAACCTACTAACTATGGCTACACCTTC. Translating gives CASSDPGQPTNYGYTF.

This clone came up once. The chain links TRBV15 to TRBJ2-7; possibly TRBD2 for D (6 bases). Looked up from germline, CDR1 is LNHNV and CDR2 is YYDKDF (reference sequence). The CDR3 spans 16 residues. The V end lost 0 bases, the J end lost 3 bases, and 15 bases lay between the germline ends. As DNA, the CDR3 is TGTGCCACCAGCAGAGATTTCGGCCAGGAGGGCTACGAGCAGTACTTC. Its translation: CATSRDFGQEGYEQYF. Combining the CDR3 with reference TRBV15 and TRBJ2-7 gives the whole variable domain DAMVIQNPRYQVTQFGKPVTLSCSQTLNHNVMYWYQQKSSQAPKLLFHYYDKDFNNEADTPDNFQSRRPNTSFCFLDIRSPGLGDTAMYLCATSRDFGQEGYEQYFGPGTRLTVT.

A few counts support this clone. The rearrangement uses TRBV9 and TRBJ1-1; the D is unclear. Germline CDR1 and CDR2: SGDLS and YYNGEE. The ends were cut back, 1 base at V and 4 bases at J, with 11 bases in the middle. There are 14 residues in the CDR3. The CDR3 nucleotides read TGTGCCAGCAGCGTAAAGGCTTGGGGCACTGAAGCTTTCTTT. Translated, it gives CASSVKAWGTEAFF.

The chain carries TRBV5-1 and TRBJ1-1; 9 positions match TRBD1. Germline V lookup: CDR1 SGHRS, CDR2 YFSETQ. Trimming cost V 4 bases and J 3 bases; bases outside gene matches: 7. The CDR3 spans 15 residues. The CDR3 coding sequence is TGCGCCAGCAGCAGGGACAGGGCAGTGGACACTGAAGCTTTCTTT. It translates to CASSRDRAVDTEAFF.

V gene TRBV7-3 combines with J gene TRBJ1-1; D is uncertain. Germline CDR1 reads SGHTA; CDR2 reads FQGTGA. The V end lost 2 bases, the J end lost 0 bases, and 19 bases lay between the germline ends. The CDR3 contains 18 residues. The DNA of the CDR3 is TGTGCCAGCAGCTTATCCGGTGGGCCCGCTAGAATGAACACTGAAGCTTTCTTT. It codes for CASSLSGGPARMNTEAFF.

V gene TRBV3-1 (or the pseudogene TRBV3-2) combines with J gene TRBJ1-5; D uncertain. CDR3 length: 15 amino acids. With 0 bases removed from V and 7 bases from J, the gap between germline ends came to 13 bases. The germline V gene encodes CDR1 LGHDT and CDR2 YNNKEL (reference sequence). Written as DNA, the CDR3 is TGTGCCAGCAGCCAAGATGCGGGGAAGGAGCAGCCCCAGCATTTT. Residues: CASSQDAGKEQPQHF.

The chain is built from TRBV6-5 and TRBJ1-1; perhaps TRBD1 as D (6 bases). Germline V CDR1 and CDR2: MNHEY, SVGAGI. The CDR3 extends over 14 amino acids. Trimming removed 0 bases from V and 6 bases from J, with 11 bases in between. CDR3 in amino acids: CASSYSSRGPEAFF. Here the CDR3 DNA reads TGTGCCAGCAGTTACTCGAGTCGGGGGCCTGAAGCTTTCTTT.

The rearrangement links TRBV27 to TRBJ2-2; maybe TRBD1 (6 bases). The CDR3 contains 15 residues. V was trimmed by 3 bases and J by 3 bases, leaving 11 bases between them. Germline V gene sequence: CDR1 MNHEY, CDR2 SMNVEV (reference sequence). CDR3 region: CASSFRTVHTGELFF. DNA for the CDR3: TGTGCCAGCAGTTTCCGGACAGTACACACCGGGGAGCTGTTTTTT.

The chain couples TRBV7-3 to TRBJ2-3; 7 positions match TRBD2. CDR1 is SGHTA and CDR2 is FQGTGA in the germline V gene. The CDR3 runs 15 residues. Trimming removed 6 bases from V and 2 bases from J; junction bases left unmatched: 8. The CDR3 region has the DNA TGTGCCAGCAGTCCCAGCGGGGCCGTCACAGATACGCAGTATTTT. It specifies CASSPSGAVTDTQYF. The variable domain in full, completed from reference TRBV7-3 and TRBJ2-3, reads GAGVSQTPSNKVTEKGKYVELRCDPISGHTALYWYRQSLGQGPEFLIYFQGTGAADDSGLPNDRFFAVRPEGSVSTLKIQRTERGDSAVYLCASSPSGAVTDTQYFGPGTRLTVL.

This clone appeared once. CDR3 DNA: TGTGCCAGCAGCTTCCCGGGACAGAGTAACTATGGCTACACCTTC. Protein product: CASSFPGQSNYGYTF. V usage is TRBV7-2 and J usage is TRBJ1-2; TRBD1 matches at 7 bases. CDR1 is SGHTA and CDR2 is FQGNSA in the germline V gene. Unmatched junction bases numbered 5, after V lost 3 bases and J lost 1 base. This CDR3 has 15 residues.

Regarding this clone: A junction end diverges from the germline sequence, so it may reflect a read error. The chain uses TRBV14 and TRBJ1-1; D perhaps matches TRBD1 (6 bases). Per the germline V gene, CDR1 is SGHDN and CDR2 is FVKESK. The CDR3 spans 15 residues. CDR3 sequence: CASTQPGTLNTEAFF. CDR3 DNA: TGTGCCAGCACCCAACCCGGGACATTGAACACTGAAGCTTTCTTT.

The CDR3 spells CASSQAGVRGELFF. CDR3 DNA: TGCGCCAGCAGCCAAGCAGGGGTCCGCGGGGAGCTGTTTTTT. The chain uses TRBV4-3 and TRBJ2-2, with D tentatively TRBD1 (6 bases). Germline lookup yields CDR1 LGHNA and CDR2 YSLEER. The CDR3 has 14 amino acids. Trimming shortened V by 1 base and J by 7 bases, and 10 bases separated the two germline ends.

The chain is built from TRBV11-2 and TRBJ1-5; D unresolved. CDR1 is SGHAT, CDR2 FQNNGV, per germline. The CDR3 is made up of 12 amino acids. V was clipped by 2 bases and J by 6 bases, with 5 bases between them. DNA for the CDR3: TGTGCCAGCAGCTTACTTGGTCAGCCCCAGCATTTT. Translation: CASSLLGQPQHF.

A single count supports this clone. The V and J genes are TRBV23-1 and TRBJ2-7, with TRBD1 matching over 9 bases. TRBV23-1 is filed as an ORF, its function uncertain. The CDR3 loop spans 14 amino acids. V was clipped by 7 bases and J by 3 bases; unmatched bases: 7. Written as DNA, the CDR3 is TGCGCCAGCAATCGGGACAGGGATAACTACGAGCAGTACTTC. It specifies CASNRDRDNYEQYF.